This record looks at one TCR beta chain sequence and its context. Its antigen is not known. TCRdb keeps only in-frame clones here, not all; method: immunoSEQ multiplex PCR. Here the sample spans roughly 700,000 clones, 70% to 90% being singletons. Trimming cost V 4 bases and J 2 bases, with 14 bases left between them. Per the germline V gene, CDR1 is SQVTM and CDR2 is ANQGSEA. The length of the CDR3 is 14 residues. These data originate in a study of Ad26.COV2.S vaccination and SARS-CoV-2 variants. Study-wide results and limits: Vaccinees reportedly had broad spike-specific CD8+ and CD4+ T cell responses.

Treatment indicated: roughly 20 received Ad26.COV2.S at low or high dose, single or two shots; roughly five received placebo; per-sample allocation not given. Sampling took place 63 days after the first vaccine or placebo injection. The gene calls are TRBV29-1 and TRBJ1-1, with a tentative D call TRBD1 (6 bases). The TCR originated in a person between 18 and 65 years old who received the Ad26.COV2.S COVID-19 vaccine or a placebo. The starting material was peripheral blood, obtained in a trial of Ad26.COV2.S vaccine versus placebo. CDR3 amino acids: CSVGADRSNTEAFF. In DNA, the CDR3 is TGCAGCGTTGGTGCAGACAGGTCAAACACTGAAGCTTTCTTT.